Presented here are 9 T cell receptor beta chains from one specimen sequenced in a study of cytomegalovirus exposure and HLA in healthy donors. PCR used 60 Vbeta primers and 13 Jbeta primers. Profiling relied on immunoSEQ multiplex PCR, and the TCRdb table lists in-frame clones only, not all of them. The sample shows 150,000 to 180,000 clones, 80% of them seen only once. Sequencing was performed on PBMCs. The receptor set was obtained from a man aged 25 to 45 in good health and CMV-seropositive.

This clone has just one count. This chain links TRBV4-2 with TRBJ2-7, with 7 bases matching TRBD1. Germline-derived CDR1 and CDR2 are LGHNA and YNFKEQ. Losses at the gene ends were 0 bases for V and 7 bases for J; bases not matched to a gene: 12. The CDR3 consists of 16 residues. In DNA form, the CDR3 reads TGTGCCAGCAGCCAAGATATGGCAGGGGGATCGGGGGAGCAGTACTTC. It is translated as CASSQDMAGGSGEQYF.

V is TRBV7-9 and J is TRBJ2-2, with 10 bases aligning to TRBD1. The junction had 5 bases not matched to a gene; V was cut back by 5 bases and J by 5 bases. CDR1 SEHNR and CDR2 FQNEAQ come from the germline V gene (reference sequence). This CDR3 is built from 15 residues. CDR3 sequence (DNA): TGTGCCAGCAGCCTTCGGACAGGGGGTACCGGGGAGCTGTTTTTT. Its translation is CASSLRTGGTGELFF.

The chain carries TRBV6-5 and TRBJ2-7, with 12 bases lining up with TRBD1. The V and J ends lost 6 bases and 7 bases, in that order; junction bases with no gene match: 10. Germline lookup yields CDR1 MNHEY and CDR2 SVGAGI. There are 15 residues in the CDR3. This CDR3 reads CASRSGTGGPEEQYF. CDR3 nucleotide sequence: TGTGCCAGCAGATCCGGGACAGGGGGCCCAGAGGAGCAGTACTTC.

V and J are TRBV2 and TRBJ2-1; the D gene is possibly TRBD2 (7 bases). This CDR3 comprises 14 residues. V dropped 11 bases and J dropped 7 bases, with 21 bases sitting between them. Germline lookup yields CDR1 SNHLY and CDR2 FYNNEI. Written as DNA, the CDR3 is TGTGCCGGGGAGGCGGGGAGGGGGGGTAATGAGCAGTTCTTC. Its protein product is CAGEAGRGGNEQFF.

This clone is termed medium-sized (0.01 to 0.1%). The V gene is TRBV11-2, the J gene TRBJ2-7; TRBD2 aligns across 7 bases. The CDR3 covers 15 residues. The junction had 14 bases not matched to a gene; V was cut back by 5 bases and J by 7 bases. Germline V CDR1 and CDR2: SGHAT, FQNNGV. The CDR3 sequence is CASSLAAGFWREQYF. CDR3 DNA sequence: TGTGCCAGCAGCCTAGCGGCGGGGTTTTGGCGTGAGCAGTACTTC. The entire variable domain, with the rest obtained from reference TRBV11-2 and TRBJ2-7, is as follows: EAGVAQSPRYKIIEKRQSVAFWCNPISGHATLYWYQQILGQGPKLLIQFQNNGVVDDSQLPKDRFSAERLKGVDSTLKIQPAKLEDSAVYLCASSLAAGFWREQYFGPGTRLTVT.

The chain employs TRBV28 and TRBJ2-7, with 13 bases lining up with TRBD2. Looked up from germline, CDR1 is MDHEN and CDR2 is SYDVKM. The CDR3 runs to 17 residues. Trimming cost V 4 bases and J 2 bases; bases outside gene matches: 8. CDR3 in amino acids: CASSSTRLAGGPYEQYF. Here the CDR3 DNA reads TGTGCCAGCAGTTCTACCCGACTAGCGGGAGGACCCTACGAGCAGTACTTC.

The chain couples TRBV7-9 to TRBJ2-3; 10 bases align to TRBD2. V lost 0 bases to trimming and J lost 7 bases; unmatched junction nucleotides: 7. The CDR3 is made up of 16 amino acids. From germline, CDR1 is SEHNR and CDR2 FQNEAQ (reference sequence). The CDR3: CASSLAVSSGRNTQYF. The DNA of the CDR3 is TGTGCCAGCAGCTTAGCGGTATCTAGCGGGAGAAATACGCAGTATTTT. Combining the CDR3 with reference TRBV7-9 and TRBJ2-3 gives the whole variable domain DTGVSQNPRHKITKRGQNVTFRCDPISEHNRLYWYRQTLGQGPEFLTYFQNEAQLEKSRLLSDRFSAERPKGSFSTLEIQRTEQGDSAMYLCASSLAVSSGRNTQYFGPGTRLTVL.

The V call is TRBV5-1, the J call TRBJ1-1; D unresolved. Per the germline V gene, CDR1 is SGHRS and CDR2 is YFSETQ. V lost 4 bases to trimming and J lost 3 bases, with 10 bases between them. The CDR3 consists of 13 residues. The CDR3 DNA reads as TGCGCCAGCAGCGGTCGAATAGACACTGAAGCTTTCTTT. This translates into CASSGRIDTEAFF.

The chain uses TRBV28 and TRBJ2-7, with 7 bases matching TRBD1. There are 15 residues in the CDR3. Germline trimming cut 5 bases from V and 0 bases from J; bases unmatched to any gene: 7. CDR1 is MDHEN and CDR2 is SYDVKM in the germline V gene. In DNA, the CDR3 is TGTGCCAGCAGTCCTACAGGGGTGAGCTCCTACGAGCAGTACTTC. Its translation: CASSPTGVSSYEQYF.